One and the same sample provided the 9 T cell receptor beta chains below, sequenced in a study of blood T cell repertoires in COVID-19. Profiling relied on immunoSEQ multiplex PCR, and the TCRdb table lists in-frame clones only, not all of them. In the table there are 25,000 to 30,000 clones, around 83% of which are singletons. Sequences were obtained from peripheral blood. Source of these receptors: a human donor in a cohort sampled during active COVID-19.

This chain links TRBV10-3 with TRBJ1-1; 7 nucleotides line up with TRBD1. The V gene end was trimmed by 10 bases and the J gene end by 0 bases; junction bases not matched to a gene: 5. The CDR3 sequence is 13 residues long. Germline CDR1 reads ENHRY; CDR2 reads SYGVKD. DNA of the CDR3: TGTGCCACCCAGACAGGGCTGAACACTGAAGCTTTCTTT. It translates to CATQTGLNTEAFF.

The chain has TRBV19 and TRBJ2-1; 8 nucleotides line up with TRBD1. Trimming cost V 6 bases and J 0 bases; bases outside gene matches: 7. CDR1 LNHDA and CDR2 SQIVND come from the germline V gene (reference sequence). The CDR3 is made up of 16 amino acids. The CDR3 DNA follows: TGTGCCAGTAGCTTTCTCACAGGGGGCTCCTACAATGAGCAGTTCTTC. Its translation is CASSFLTGGSYNEQFF.

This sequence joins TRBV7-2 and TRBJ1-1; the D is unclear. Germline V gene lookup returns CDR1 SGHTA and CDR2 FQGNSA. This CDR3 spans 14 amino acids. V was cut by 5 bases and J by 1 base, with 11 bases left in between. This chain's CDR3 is CASSGTYRNTEAFF. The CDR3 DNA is TGTGCCAGCAGCGGAACGTACAGGAACACTGAAGCTTTCTTT. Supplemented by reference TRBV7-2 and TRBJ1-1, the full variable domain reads GAGVSQSPSNKVTEKGKDVELRCDPISGHTALYWYRQSLGQGLEFLIYFQGNSAPDKSGLPSDRFSAERTGGSVSTLTIQRTQQEDSAVYLCASSGTYRNTEAFFGQGTRLTVV.

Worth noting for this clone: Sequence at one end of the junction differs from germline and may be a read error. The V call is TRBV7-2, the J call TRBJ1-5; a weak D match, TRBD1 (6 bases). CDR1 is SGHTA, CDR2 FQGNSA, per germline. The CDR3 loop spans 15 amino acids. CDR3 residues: CASSLEWGGKQPQHF. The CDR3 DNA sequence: TGTGCCAGCAGCTTAGAGTGGGGGGGCAAACAGCCCCAGCATTTT.

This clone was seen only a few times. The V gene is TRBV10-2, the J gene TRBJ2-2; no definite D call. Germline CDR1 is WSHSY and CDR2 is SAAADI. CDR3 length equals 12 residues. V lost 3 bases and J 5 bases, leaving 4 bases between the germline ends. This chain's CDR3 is CASSEQTGELFF. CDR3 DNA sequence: TGCGCCAGCAGTGAACAGACCGGGGAGCTGTTTTTT.

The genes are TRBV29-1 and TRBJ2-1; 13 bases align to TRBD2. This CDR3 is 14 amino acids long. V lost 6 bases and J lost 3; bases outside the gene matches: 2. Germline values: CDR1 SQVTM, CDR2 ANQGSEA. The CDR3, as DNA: TGCAGCGTACGGACTAGCGGGGGCTACAATGAGCAGTTCTTC. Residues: CSVRTSGGYNEQFF.

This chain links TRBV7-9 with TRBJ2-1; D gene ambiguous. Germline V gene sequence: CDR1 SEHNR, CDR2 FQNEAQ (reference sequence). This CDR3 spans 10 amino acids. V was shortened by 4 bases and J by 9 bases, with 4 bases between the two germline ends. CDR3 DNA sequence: TGTGCCAGCAGCTGGCCTGAGCAGTTCTTC. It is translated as CASSWPEQFF.

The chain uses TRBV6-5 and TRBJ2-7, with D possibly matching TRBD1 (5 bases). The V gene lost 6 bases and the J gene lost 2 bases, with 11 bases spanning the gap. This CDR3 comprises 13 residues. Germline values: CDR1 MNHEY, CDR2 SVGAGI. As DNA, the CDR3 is TGTGCCAGCAGCCCACAGGCTACCTACGAGCAGTACTTC. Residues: CASSPQATYEQYF.

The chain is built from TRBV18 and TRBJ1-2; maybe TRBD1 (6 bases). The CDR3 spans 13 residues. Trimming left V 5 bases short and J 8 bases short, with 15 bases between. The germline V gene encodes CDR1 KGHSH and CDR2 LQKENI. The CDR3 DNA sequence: TGTGCCAGCTCAGCGGACAGTGGCGGCGGCTACACCTTC. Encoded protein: CASSADSGGGYTF.